The entry that follows covers one T cell receptor beta chain sequence. Its specificity is not known. V gave up 5 bases and J gave up 7 bases; unmatched junction bases: 6. Germline V gives CDR1 SGHTA, CDR2 FQGNSA. This CDR3 spans 13 amino acids. These data come from a study of early stage breast cancer tumors. Study context: Of 15 to 20 invasive breast tumors, about a dozen were hormone receptor-positive, HER2-negative. Around 10-fold was the mean read coverage per sample.

Study results and limitations: Compared with adjacent normal breast, tumors showed around 2.7-fold denser, more clonal T cells.

Assay: immunoSEQ multiplex PCR; the TCRdb copy retains only in-frame clones and omits some. The sample contains around 9,000 clones, about 64% of which appear only once. Specimen: normal breast tissue next to the tumor. The rearrangement joins TRBV7-2 to TRBJ2-7; 9 bases are shared with TRBD1. The TCR was taken from a person between 55 and 69 years old with breast cancer. The DNA of the CDR3 is TGTGCCAGCAGCCGGGACAGGGTAAGGGAGCAGTACTTC. It encodes CASSRDRVREQYF.